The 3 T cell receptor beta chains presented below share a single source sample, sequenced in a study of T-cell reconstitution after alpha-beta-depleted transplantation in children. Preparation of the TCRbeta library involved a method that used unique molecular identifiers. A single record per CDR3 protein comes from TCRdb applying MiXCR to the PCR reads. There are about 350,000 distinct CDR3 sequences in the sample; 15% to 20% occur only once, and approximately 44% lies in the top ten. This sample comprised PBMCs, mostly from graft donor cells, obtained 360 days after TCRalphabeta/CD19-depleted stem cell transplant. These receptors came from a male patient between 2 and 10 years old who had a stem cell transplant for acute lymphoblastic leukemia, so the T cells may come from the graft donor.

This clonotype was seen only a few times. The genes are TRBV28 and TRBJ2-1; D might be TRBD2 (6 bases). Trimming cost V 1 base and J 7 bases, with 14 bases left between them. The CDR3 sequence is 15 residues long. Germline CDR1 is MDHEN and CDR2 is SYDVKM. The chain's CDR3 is CASSLLAGTLNEQFF. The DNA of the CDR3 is TGTGCCAGCAGTTTATTGGCGGGAACCCTGAATGAGCAGTTCTTC.

DNA for the CDR3: TGCGCCAGCAGCTTGGGGACTAGCGGGATTGCCGGGGAGCTGTTTTTT. Translation gives CASSLGTSGIAGELFF. The rearrangement joins TRBV5-1 to TRBJ2-2; 12 nucleotides agree with TRBD2. The CDR3 sequence is 16 residues long. V was clipped by 0 bases and J by 6 bases; unmatched bases: 3. Germline CDR1 reads SGHRS; CDR2 reads YFSETQ.

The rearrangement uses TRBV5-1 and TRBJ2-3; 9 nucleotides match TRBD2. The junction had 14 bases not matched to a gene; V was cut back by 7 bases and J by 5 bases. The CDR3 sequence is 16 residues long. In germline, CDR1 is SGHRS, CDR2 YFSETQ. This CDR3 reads CASLGRAGGPGDTQYF. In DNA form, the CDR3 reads TGCGCCAGCCTCGGACGGGCGGGAGGGCCGGGAGATACGCAGTATTTT.